This T cell receptor beta chain was identified in a study of cytomegalovirus exposure and HLA in healthy donors. Study-level findings and limits: In a later analysis, specific HLA alleles were associated with 15,000 to 20,000 TCR beta sequences at a 0.05 false discovery rate.

PCR was performed using 60 Vbeta and 13 Jbeta primers. Method: immunoSEQ multiplex PCR; TCRdb's copy keeps in-frame clones and lacks some. The table lists about 190,000 clones, approximately 80% of them singletons. About this clone itself: Its matching antigen is unknown.

The sample taken for sequencing was PBMCs. The TCR was taken from a woman in her thirties in good health and CMV-seropositive.

As DNA, the CDR3 is TGTGCCAGCAGTGAAGCAGTCGGGATGGATACGCAGTATTTT. It encodes CASSEAVGMDTQYF. This chain joins TRBV6-1 and TRBJ2-3; the D gene is possibly TRBD2 (5 bases). Trimming shortened V by 0 bases and J by 6 bases, and 10 bases separated the two germline ends. The germline gives CDR1 MNHNS, CDR2 SASEGT. CDR3 length equals 14 residues.